This T cell receptor (beta chain) originates from a study of blood T cell repertoires in COVID-19. The CDR3 covers 15 residues. The V end lost 4 bases, the J end lost 3 bases, and 13 bases lay between the germline ends. The germline V gene encodes CDR1 MGHRA and CDR2 YSYEKL. This clone was seen more than once but under ten times. The repertoire was sequenced with immunoSEQ multiplex PCR; TCRdb's copy has only in-frame clones and lacks some. The table has 160,000 or so clones, around 85% seen once. The chain employs TRBV4-1 and TRBJ1-5; no definite D call. This receptor was identified in a woman in her seventies with acute or convalescent COVID-19. The specimen sequenced was peripheral blood. CDR3 nucleotides: TGCGCCAGCAGCCTTACAGACTACACCAATCAGCCCCAGCATTTT. It codes for CASSLTDYTNQPQHF.